This T cell receptor beta chain was obtained from a study of CD8+ T cells in alopecia areata. The study, taken as a whole, reports: Uncertainty remains about how baseline CD8+ expansion links to response, with one nonresponder.

About this clone: The target antigen is unknown.

This sample's treatment: oral pan-JAK inhibitor, 5-10 mg twice daily. Sorting of CD4+ and CD8+ T cells was performed on PBMCs. Following RNA extraction, reverse transcription yielded cDNA that acted as the sequencing template. Profiling relied on immunoSEQ multiplex PCR, and the TCRdb table lists in-frame clones only, not all of them. The sample holds 150,000 to 200,000 clones, roughly 60% seen once. Unmatched junction bases numbered 8, after V lost 0 bases and J lost 4 bases. The CDR3 is 16 amino acids. Per the germline V gene, CDR1 is LGHNA and CDR2 is YSLEER. This chain joins TRBV4-3 and TRBJ1-2, with 7 bases aligning to TRBD1. The specimen comprised CD4+ T cells sorted from blood, sampled at week 24, from a patient treated with tofacitinib. The TCR comes from a human donor with alopecia areata. The CDR3 bases are TGCGCCAGCAGCCAAGAGTATCCAGGGGGAAGCTATGGCTACACCTTC. Translation gives CASSQEYPGGSYGYTF.